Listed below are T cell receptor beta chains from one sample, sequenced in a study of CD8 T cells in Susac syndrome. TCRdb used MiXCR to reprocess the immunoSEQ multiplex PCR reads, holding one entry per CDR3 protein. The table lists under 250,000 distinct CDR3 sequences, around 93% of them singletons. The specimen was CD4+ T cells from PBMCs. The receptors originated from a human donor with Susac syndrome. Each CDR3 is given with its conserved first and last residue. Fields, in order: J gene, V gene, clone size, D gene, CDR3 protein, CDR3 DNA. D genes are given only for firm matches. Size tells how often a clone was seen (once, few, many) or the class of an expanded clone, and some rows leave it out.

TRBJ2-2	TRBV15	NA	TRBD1	CATSRDHETGTGELFF	TGTGCCACCAGCAGAGACCACGAGACAGGGACCGGGGAGCTGTTTTTT
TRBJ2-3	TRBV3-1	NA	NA	CASSLRGPAGWEQYF	TGTGCCAGCAGCCTGCGGGGGCCCGCCGGGTGGGAGCAGTATTTT
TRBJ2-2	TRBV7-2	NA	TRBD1	CASSRGQGSDGELFF	TGTGCCAGCAGCCGAGGACAGGGGAGTGACGGGGAGCTGTTTTTT
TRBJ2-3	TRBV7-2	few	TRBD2	CASSLRSQRGAGTDTQYF	TGTGCCAGCAGCTTAAGGTCTCAGCGGGGGGCCGGCACAGATACGCAGTATTTT
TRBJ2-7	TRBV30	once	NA	CAWKVLLGQPAGEQYF	TGTGCCTGGAAAGTACTATTGGGACAACCGGCGGGAGAGCAGTACTTC
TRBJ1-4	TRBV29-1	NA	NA	CSVEDRSYNEKLFF	TGCAGCGTGGAAGACAGGAGCTATAATGAAAAACTGTTTTTT
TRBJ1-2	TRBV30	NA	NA	CAWTRNNYGYTF	TGTGCCTGGACCCGTAATAACTATGGCTACACCTTC
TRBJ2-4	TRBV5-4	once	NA	CASRAPGMAKNIQYF	TGTGCCAGCAGGGCACCGGGGATGGCCAAAAACATTCAGTACTTC
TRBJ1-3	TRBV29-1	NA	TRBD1	CSVEMGQGTNTIYF	TGCAGCGTTGAAATGGGACAGGGGACAAACACCATATATTTT
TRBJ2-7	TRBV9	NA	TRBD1	CASSVGGQGSEQYF	TGTGCCAGCAGCGTAGGGGGACAGGGTAGCGAGCAGTACTTC
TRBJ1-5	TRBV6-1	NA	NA	CASSGGMGGSNQPQHF	TGTGCCAGCAGTGGAGGGATGGGGGGAAGCAATCAGCCCCAGCATTTT
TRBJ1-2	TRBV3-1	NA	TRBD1	CASSQAGGTGAVGYTF	TGTGCCAGCAGCCAAGCTGGCGGAACAGGGGCGGTCGGCTACACCTTC
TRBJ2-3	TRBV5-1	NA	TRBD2	CASSLVQLAATDTQYF	TGCGCCAGCAGCTTGGTACAACTAGCGGCCACAGATACGCAGTATTTT
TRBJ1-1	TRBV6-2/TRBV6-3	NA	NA	CASRATGLNTEAFF	TGTGCCAGCAGGGCTACTGGGTTGAACACTGAAGCTTTCTTT
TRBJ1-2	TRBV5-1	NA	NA	CASSPDGRSDGYTF	TGCGCCAGCAGCCCAGACGGGAGATCCGATGGCTACACCTTC
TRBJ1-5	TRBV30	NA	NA	CAWSGGGQSQPQHF	TGTGCCTGGAGTGGCGGGGGGCAGAGTCAGCCCCAGCATTTT
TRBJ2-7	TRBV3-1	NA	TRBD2	CASSQESSGYSYEQYF	TGTGCCAGCAGCCAAGAATCTAGCGGCTACTCCTACGAGCAGTACTTC
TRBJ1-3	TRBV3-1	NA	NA	CASSQVGRAGNTIYF	TGTGCCAGCAGCCAAGTCGGCAGGGCTGGAAACACCATATATTTT
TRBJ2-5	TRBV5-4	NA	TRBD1	CASSPGQQETQYF	TGTGCTAGCAGCCCGGGACAGCAAGAGACCCAGTACTTC
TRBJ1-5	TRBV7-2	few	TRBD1	CASSRDREGQPQHF	TGTGCCAGCAGTCGGGACAGGGAAGGTCAGCCCCAGCATTTT
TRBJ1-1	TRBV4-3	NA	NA	CASSQDRAEQGTEAFF	TGCGCCAGCAGCCAAGATCGGGCAGAGCAGGGCACTGAAGCTTTCTTT
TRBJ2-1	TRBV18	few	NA	CASSPSRNEQFF	TGTGCCAGCTCACCATCGAGAAATGAGCAGTTCTTC
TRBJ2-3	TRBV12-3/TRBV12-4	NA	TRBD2	CASSRLLAGGLDTQYF	TGTGCCAGCAGTCGACTTCTAGCGGGGGGGCTTGATACGCAGTATTTT
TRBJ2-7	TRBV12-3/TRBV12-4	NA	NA	CASSLGRVRYF	TGTGCCAGCAGTTTGGGCAGGGTGAGGTACTTC
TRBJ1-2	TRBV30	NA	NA	CAWSVAALMGYTF	TGTGCCTGGAGTGTTGCAGCACTTATGGGCTACACCTTC
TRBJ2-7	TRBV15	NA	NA	CATSISRASYEQYF	TGTGCCACCAGCATTAGCAGGGCTTCCTACGAGCAGTACTTC
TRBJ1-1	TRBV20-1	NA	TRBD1	CSAGTGENTEAFF	TGCAGTGCTGGGACAGGGGAGAACACTGAAGCTTTCTTT
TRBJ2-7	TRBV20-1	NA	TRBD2	CSATQAGRRSPEQYF	TGCAGTGCTACGCAAGCGGGGAGAAGGTCTCCCGAGCAGTACTTC
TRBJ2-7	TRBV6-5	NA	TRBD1	CASSQRGLSYEQYF	TGTGCCAGCAGTCAAAGGGGGCTCTCCTACGAGCAGTACTTC
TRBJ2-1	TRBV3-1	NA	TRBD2	CASSQVRGGNNEQFF	TGTGCCAGCAGCCAAGTACGGGGGGGCAACAATGAGCAGTTCTTC
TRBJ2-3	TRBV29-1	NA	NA	CSVAGDTQYF	TGCAGCGTTGCGGGGGATACGCAGTATTTT
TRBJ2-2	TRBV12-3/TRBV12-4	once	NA	CASRGSTGELFF	TGTGCCAGCAGGGGCTCCACCGGGGAGCTGTTTTTT
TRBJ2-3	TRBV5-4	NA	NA	CASSFARVGTDTQYF	TGTGCCAGCAGCTTTGCCAGGGTGGGGACAGATACGCAGTATTTT
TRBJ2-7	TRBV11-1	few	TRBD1	CASSFRDRGSYEQYF	TGTGCCAGCAGTTTCCGGGACAGGGGCTCCTACGAGCAGTACTTC
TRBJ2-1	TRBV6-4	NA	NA	CASSDPPRYNEQFF	TGTGCCAGCAGTGACCCCCCACGATACAATGAGCAGTTCTTC
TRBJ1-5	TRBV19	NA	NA	CASSIDPEARGQPQHF	TGTGCCAGTAGTATAGACCCGGAGGCTCGGGGACAGCCCCAGCATTTT
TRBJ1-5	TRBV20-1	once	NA	CGLRFGNSNQPQHF	TGTGGTCTCCGGTTTGGGAATAGCAATCAGCCCCAGCATTTT
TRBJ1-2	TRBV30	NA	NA	CAWALGRPNYGYTF	TGTGCCTGGGCCTTGGGCAGGCCAAACTATGGCTACACCTTC
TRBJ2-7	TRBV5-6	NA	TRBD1	CASSLRTGSYEQYF	TGTGCCAGCAGCTTGCGGACAGGCTCCTACGAGCAGTACTTC
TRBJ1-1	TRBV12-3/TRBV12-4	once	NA	CASSLNGRRTEAFF	TGTGCCAGCAGTTTAAATGGGAGGAGGACTGAAGCTTTCTTT
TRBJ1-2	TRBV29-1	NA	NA	CSVATTATGYTF	TGCAGCGTTGCTACCACAGCGACCGGCTACACCTTC
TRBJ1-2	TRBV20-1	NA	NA	CSARDHWTSNYGYTF	TGCAGTGCTAGAGACCACTGGACGTCTAACTATGGCTACACCTTC
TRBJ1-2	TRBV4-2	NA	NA	CASSQLRGSLSGYTF	TGTGCCAGCAGCCAACTACGAGGATCCCTCTCTGGCTACACCTTC
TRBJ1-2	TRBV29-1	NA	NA	CSVEDGGGYGYTF	TGCAGCGTTGAAGATGGCGGAGGCTATGGCTACACCTTC
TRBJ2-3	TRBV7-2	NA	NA	CASSFSRASTDTQYF	TGTGCCAGCAGCTTTAGCAGAGCTAGCACAGATACGCAGTATTTT
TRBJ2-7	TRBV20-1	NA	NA	CSAPDGSGAYEQYF	TGCAGTGCTCCCGATGGGAGTGGTGCCTACGAGCAGTACTTC
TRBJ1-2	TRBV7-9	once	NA	CASSSPPNYGYTF	TGTGCCAGCAGCTCTCCGCCTAACTATGGCTACACCTTC
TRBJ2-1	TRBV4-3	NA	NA	CASSQDVMFPGGGNEQFF	TGCGCCAGCAGCCAAGATGTTATGTTTCCGGGTGGAGGGAATGAGCAGTTCTTC
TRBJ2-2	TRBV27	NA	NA	CARADEVLTGELFF	TGTGCCAGAGCCGACGAGGTACTCACCGGGGAGCTGTTTTTT
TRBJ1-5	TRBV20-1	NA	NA	CSAHGTNSNQPQHF	TGCAGTGCTCACGGGACAAATAGCAATCAGCCCCAGCATTTT
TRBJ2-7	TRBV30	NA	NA	CAWSVGGEEKQYF	TGTGCCTGGAGTGTTGGGGGAGAGGAGAAGCAGTACTTC
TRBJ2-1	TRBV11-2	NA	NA	CASSSHLRADEQFF	TGTGCCAGCAGCTCCCACCTTCGTGCGGATGAGCAGTTCTTC
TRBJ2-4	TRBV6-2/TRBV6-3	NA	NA	CASSSRDVKNIQYF	TGTGCCAGCAGTTCTAGGGACGTCAAAAACATTCAGTACTTC
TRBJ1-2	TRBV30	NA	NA	CAWRSDRNYGYTF	TGTGCCTGGAGGTCAGACAGGAACTATGGCTACACCTTC
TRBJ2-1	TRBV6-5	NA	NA	CASSRGPTYNEQFF	TGTGCCAGCAGTCGGGGGCCTACCTACAATGAGCAGTTCTTC
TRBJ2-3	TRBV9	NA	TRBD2	CASSAAGGGGDTQYF	TGTGCCAGCAGCGCAGCGGGGGGCGGGGGAGATACGCAGTATTTT
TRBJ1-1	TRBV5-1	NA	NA	CASTTGNTEAFF	TGCGCCAGCACTACAGGGAACACTGAAGCTTTCTTT